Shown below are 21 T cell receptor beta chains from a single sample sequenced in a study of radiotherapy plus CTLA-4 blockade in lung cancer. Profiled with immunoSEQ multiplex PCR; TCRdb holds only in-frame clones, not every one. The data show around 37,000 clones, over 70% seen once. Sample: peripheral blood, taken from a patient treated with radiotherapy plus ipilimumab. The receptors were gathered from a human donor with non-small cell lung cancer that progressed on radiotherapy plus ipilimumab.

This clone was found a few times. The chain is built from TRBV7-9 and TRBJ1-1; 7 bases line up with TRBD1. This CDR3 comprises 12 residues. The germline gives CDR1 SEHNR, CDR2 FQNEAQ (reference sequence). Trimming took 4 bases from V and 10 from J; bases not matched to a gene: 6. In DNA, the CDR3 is TGTGCCAGCAGCTGGGGGGACAGACCAGCTTTCTTT. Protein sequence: CASSWGDRPAFF.

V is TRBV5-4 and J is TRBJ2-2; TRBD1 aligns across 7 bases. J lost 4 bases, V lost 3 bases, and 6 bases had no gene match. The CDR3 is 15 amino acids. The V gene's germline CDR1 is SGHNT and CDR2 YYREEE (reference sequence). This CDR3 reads CASSSPDRATGELFF. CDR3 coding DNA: TGTGCCAGCAGCTCACCCGACAGGGCCACCGGGGAGCTGTTTTTT.

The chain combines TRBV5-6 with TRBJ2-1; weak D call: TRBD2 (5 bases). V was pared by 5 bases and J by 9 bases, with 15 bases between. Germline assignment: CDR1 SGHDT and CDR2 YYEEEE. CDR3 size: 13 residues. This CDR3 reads CASRLARVGEQFF. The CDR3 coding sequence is TGTGCCAGCAGATTAGCGCGAGTGGGTGAGCAGTTCTTC. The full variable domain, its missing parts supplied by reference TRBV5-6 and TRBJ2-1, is DAGVTQSPTHLIKTRGQQVTLRCSPKSGHDTVSWYQQALGQGPQFIFQYYEEEERQRGNFPDRFSGHQFPNYSSELNVNALLLGDSALYLCASRLARVGEQFFGPGTRLTVL.

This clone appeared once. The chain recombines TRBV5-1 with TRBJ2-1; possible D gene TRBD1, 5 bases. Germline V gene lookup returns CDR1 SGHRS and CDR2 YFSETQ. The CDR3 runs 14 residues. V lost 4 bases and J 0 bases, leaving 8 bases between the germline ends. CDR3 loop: CASSVQDSYNEQFF. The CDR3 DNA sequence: TGCGCCAGCAGCGTACAGGACTCCTACAATGAGCAGTTCTTC. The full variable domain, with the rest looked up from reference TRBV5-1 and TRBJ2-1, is KAGVTQTPRYLIKTRGQQVTLSCSPISGHRSVSWYQQTPGQGLQFLFEYFSETQRNKGNFPGRFSGRQFSNSRSEMNVSTLELGDSALYLCASSVQDSYNEQFFGPGTRLTVL.

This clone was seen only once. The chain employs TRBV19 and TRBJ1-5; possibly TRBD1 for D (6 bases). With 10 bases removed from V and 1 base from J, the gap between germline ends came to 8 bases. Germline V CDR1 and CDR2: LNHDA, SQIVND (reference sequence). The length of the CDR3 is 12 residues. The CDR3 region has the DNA TGTGCCACAGGGGTAAGCAATCAGCCCCAGCATTTT. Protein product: CATGVSNQPQHF.

In DNA, the CDR3 is TGTGCCAGCAGCGTAGACCAGTACCAAGAGACCCAGTACTTC. It translates to CASSVDQYQETQYF. The V and J genes are TRBV9 and TRBJ2-5; D ambiguous. This CDR3 region has 14 residues. Trimming removed 0 bases at V and 0 bases at J, with 6 bases between. Looked up from germline, CDR1 is SGDLS and CDR2 is YYNGEE.

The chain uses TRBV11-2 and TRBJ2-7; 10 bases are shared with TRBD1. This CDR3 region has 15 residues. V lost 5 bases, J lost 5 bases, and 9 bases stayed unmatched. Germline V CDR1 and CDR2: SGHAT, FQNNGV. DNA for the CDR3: TGTGCCAGCAGCCCGGGGACAGGGGCCTCAAACGAGCAGTACTTC. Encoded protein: CASSPGTGASNEQYF.

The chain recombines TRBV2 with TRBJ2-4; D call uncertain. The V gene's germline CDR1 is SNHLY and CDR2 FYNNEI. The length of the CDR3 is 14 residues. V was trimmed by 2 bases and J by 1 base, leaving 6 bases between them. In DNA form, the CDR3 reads TGTGCCAGCAGTGAATGGTGGGCCAAAAACATTCAGTACTTC. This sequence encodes CASSEWWAKNIQYF.

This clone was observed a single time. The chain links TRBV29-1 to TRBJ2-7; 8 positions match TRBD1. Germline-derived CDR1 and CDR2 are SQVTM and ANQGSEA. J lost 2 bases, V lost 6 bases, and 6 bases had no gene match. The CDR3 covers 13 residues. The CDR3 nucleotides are TGCAGCGTCCAGAAGGACAGGGCCTACGAGCAGTACTTC. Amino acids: CSVQKDRAYEQYF.

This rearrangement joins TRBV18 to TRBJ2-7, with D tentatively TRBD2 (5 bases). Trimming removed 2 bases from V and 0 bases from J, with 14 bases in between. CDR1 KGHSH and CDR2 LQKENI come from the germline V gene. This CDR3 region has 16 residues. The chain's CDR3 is CASSPLVVRDSYEQYF. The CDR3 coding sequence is TGTGCCAGCTCACCATTAGTAGTTCGGGACTCCTACGAGCAGTACTTC.

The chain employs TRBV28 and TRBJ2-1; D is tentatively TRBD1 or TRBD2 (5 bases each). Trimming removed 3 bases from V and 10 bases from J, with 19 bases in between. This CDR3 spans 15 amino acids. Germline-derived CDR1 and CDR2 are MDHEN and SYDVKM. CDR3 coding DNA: TGTGCCAGCAGTTTCACCATCGGGACCGCCAACGAGCAGTTCTTC. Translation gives CASSFTIGTANEQFF.

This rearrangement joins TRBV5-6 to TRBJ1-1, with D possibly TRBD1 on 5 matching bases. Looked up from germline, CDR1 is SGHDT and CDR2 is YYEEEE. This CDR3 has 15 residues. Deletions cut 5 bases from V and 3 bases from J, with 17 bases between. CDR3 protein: CASRPPGGRDTEAFF. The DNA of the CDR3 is TGTGCCAGCAGACCGCCTGGGGGGAGGGACACTGAAGCTTTCTTT.

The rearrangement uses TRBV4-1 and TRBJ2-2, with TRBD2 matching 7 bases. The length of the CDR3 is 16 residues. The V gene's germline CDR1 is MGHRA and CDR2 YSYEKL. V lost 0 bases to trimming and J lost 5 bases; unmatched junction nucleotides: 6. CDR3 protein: CASSQEILASTGELFF. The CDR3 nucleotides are TGCGCCAGCAGCCAAGAAATACTAGCGAGTACCGGGGAGCTGTTTTTT.

The CDR3 reads CASSYSRGNTGELFF. CDR3 nucleotides: TGTGCCAGCAGTTACTCGAGGGGGAACACCGGGGAGCTGTTTTTT. The genes are TRBV6-5 and TRBJ2-2, with D perhaps assigned TRBD1 or TRBD2 (5 bases each). The CDR3 loop spans 15 amino acids. V was pared by 0 bases and J by 1 base, with 6 bases between. The germline V gene encodes CDR1 MNHEY and CDR2 SVGAGI.

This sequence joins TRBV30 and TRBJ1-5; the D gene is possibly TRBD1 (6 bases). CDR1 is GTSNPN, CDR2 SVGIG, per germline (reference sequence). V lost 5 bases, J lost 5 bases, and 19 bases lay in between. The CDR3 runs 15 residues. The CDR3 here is CAWSALTGNDQPQHF. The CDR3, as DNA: TGTGCCTGGTCTGCTTTGACAGGCAATGATCAGCCCCAGCATTTT.

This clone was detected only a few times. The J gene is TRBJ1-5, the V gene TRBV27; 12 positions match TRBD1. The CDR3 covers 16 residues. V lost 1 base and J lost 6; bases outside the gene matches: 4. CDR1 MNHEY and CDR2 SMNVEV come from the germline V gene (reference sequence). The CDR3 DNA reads TGTGCCAGCAGTTTATACGGGACAGGGGGCAGTCAGCCCCAGCATTTT. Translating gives CASSLYGTGGSQPQHF.

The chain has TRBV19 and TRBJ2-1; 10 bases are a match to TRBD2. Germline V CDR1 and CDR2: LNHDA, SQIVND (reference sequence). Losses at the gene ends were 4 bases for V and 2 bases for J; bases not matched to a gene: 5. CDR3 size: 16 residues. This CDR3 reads CASSTYSGGTYNEQFF. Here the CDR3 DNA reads TGTGCCAGTAGTACATATAGCGGGGGGACCTACAATGAGCAGTTCTTC.

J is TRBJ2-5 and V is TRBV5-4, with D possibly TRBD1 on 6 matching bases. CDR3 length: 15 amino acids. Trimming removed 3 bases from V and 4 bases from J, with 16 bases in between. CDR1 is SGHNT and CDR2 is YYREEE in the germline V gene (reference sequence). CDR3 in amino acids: CASSSQLGGGETQYF. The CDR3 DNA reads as TGTGCCAGCAGCTCCCAGCTTGGGGGCGGAGAGACCCAGTACTTC.

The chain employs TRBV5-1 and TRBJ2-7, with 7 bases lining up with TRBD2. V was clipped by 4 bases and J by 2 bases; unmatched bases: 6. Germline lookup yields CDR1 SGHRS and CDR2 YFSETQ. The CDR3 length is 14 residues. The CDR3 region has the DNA TGCGCCAGCAGCGTCTTGGGAGGGCCCTACGAGCAGTACTTC. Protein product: CASSVLGGPYEQYF.

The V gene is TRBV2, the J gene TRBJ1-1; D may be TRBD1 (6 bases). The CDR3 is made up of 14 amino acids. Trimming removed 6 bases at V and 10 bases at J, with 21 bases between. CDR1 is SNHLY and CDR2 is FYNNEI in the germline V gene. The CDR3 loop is CASRRRTERIGAFF. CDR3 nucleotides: TGTGCCAGCAGGAGGAGGACAGAACGTATTGGAGCTTTCTTT.

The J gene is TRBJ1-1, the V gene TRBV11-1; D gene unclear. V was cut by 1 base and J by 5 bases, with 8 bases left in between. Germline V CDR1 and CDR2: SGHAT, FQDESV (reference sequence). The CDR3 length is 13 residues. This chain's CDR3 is CASSLDLWTEAFF. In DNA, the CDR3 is TGTGCCAGCAGCTTAGACCTTTGGACTGAAGCTTTCTTT. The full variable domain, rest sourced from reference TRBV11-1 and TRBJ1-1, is EAEVAQSPRYKITEKSQAVAFWCDPISGHATLYWYRQILGQGPELLVQFQDESVVDDSQLPKDRFSAERLKGVDSTLKIQPAELGDSAMYLCASSLDLWTEAFFGQGTRLTVV.